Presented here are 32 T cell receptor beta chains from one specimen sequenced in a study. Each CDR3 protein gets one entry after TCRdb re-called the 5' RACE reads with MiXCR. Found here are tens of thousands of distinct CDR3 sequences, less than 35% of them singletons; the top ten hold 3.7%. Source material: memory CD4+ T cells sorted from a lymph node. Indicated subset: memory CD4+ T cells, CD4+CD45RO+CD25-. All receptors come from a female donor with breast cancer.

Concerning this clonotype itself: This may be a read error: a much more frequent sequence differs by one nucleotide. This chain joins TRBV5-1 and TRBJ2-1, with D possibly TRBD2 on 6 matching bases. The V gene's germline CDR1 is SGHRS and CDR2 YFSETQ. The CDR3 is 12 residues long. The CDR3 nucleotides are TGCGCCAGCAGCCGTAGCGGTGATGAGCAGCTCTTC. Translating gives CASSRSGDEQLF. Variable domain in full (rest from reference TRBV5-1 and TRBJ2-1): KAGVTQTPRYLIKTRGQQVTLSCSPISGHRSVSWYQQTPGQGLQFLFEYFSETQRNKGNFPGRFSGRQFSNSRSEMNVSTLELGDSALYLCASSRSGDEQLFGPGTRLTVL.

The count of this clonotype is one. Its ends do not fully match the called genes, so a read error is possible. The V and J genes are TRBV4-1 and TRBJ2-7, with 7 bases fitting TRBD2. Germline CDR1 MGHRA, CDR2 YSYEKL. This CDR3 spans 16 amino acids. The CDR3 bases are TGCGCCAGCAGCCAAGCGGTAGGACTAGGCTCCGACGAGCAGTACTTC. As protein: CASSQAVGLGSDEQYF.

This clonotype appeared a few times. In nucleotides, the CDR3 is TGCGCCAGCAGTACGGGAGGGAACACCGGGGAGCTGTTTTTT. Protein sequence: CASSTGGNTGELFF. V is TRBV5-1 and J is TRBJ2-2; TRBD2 aligns across 7 bases. The CDR3 covers 14 residues. The ends lost 5 bases at V and 1 base at J; junction bases unmatched: 2. The germline V gene encodes CDR1 SGHRS and CDR2 YFSETQ.

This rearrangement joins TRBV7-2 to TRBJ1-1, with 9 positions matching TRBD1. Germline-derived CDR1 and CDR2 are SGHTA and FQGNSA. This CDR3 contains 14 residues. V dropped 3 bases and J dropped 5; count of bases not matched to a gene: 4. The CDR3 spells CASSFGTGITEAFF. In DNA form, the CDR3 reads TGTGCCAGCAGCTTCGGGACAGGGATAACTGAAGCTTTCTTT.

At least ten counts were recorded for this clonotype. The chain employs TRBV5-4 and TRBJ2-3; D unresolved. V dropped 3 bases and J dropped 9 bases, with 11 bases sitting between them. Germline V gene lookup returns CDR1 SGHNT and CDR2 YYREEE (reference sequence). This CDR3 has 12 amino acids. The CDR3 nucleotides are TGTGCCAGCAGCTACCCTTTGCAAACGCAGTATTTT. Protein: CASSYPLQTQYF.

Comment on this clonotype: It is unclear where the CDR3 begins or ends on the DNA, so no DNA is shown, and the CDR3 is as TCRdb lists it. CDR3 amino acids: CASSLSFGQGNQPQHF. The chain combines TRBV28 with TRBJ1-5; the table's D call, TRBD1, has no DNA check behind it. The CDR3 length is 16 residues, termini included. CDR1 is MDHEN and CDR2 is SYDVKM in the germline V gene.

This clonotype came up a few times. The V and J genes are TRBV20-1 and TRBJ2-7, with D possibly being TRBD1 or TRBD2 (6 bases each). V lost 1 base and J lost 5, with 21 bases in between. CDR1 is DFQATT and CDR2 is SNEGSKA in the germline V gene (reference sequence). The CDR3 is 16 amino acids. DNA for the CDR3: TGCAGTGCTAGAGCCTACGATGTAACCGGGGGCAACGAGCAGTACTTC. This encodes CSARAYDVTGGNEQYF.

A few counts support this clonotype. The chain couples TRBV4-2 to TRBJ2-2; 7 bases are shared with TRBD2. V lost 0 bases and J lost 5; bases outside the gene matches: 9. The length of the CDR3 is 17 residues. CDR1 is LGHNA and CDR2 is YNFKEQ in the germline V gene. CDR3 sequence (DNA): TGTGCCAGCAGCCAAGATCTCGGAGCGGGACCGACCGGGGAGCTGTTTTTT. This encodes CASSQDLGAGPTGELFF.

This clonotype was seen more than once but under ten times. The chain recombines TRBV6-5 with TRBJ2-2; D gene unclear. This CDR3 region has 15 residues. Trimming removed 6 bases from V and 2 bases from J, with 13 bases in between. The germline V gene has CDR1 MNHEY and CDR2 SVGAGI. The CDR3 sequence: CASRRNKVNTGELFF. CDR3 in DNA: TGTGCCAGCAGAAGGAATAAAGTTAACACCGGGGAGCTGTTTTTT.

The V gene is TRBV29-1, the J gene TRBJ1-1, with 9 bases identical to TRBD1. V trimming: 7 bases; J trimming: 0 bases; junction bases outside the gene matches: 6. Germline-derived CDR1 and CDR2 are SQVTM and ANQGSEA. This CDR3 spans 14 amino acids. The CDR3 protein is CSAKGQGMNTEAFF. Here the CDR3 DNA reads TGCAGCGCGAAGGGACAGGGCATGAACACTGAAGCTTTCTTT.

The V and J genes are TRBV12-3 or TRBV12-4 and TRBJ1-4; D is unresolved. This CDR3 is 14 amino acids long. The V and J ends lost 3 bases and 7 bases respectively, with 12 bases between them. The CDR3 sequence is CASSLAPSGEKLFF. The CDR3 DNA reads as TGTGCCAGCAGTTTGGCACCCTCGGGTGAAAAACTGTTTTTT.

The CDR3 region is CASIGRGDTEAFF. The CDR3 region has the DNA TGTGCCAGCATCGGACGGGGAGACACTGAAGCTTTCTTT. V gene TRBV6-5 combines with J gene TRBJ1-1; no definite D call. V dropped 7 bases and J dropped 3 bases, with 12 bases sitting between them. The CDR3 is 13 amino acids. CDR1 is MNHEY, CDR2 SVGAGI, per germline.

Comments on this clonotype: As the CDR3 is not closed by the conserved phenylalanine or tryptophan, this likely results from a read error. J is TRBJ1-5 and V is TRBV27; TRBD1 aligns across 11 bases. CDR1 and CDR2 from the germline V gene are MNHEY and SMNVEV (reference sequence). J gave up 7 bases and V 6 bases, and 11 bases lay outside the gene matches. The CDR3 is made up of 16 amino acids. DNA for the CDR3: TGTGCCAGCAGGCTAACCGGGACAGGGGGTGGGCAGCCCCAGCATTCT. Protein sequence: CASRLTGTGGGQPQHS.

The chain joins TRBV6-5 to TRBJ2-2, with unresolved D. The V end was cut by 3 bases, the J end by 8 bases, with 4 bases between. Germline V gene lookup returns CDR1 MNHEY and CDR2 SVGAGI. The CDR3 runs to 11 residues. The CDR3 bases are TGTGCCAGCAGTTATGGAGGGGAGCTGTTTTTT. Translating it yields CASSYGGELFF.

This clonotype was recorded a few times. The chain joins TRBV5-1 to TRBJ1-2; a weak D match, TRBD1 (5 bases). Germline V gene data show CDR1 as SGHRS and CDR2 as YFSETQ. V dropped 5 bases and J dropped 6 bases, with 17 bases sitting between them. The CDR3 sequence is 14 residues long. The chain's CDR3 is CASRAGTPTDGYTF. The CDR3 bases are TGCGCCAGCAGGGCCGGGACGCCCACCGATGGCTACACCTTC.

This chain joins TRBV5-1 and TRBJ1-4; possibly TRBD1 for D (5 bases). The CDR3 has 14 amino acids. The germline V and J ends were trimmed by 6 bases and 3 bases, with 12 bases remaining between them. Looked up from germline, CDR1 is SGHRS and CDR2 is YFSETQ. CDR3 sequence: CASTSGAANEKLFF. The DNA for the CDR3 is TGCGCCAGCACCTCTGGGGCTGCTAATGAAAAACTGTTTTTT.

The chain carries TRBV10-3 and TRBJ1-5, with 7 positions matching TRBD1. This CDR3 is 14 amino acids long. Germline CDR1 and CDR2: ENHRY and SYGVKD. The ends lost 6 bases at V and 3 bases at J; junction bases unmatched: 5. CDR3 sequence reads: CAIRDGTANQPQHF. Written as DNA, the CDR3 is TGTGCCATCAGGGACGGGACAGCCAATCAGCCCCAGCATTTT.

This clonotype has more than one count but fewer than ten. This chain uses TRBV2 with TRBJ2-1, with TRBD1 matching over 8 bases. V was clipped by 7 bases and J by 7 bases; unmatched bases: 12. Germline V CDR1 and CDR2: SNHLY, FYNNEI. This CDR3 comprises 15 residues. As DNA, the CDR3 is TGTGCCAGCACCCAGGACAGGGCCGGAGGGAATGAGCAGTTCTTC. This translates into CASTQDRAGGNEQFF.

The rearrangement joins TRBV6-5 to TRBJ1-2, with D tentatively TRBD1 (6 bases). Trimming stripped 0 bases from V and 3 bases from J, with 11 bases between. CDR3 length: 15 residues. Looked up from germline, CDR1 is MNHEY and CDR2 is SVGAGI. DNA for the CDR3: TGTGCCAGCAGTTACTCAGGCCAGGGGTACTATGGCTACACCTTC. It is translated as CASSYSGQGYYGYTF.

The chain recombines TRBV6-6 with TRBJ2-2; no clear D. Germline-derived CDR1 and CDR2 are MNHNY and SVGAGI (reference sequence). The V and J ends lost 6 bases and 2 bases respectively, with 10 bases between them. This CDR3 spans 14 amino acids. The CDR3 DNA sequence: TGTGCCAGCAGACCTCGACCAAACACCGGGGAGCTGTTTTTT. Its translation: CASRPRPNTGELFF.

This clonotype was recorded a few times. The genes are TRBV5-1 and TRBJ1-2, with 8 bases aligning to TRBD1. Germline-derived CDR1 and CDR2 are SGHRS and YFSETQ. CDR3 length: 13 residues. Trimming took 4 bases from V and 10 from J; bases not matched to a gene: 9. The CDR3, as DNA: TGCGCCAGCAGCCAAGAATACAGGGGGGACTACACCTTC. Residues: CASSQEYRGDYTF.

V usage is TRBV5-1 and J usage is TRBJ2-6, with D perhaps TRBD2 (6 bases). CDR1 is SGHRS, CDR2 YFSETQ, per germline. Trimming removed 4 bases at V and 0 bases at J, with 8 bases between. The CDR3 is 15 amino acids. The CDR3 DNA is TGCGCCAGCAGCGTCGGGGGCTCTGGGGCCAACGTCCTGACTTTC. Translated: CASSVGGSGANVLTF.

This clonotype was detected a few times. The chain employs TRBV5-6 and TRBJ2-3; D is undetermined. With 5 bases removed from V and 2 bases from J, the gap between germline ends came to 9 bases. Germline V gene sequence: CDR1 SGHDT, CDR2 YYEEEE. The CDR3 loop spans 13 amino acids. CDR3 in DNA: TGTGCCAGCAGGCGTTATTACACAGATACGCAGTATTTT. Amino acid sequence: CASRRYYTDTQYF.

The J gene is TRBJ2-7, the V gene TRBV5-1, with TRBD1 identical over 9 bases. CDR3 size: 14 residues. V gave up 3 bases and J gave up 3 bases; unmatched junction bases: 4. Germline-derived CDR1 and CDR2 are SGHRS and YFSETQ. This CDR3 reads CASSYRQGDYEQYF. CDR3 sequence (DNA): TGCGCCAGCAGCTACCGACAGGGGGACTACGAGCAGTACTTC. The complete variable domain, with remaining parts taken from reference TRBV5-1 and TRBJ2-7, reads KAGVTQTPRYLIKTRGQQVTLSCSPISGHRSVSWYQQTPGQGLQFLFEYFSETQRNKGNFPGRFSGRQFSNSRSEMNVSTLELGDSALYLCASSYRQGDYEQYFGPGTRLTVT.

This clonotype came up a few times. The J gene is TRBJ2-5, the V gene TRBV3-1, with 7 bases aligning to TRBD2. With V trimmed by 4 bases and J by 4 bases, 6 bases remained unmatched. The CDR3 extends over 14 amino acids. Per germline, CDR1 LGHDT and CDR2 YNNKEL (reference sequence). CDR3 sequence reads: CASSPRPGGETQYF. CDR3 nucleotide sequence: TGTGCCAGCAGCCCTCGACCGGGGGGAGAGACCCAGTACTTC.

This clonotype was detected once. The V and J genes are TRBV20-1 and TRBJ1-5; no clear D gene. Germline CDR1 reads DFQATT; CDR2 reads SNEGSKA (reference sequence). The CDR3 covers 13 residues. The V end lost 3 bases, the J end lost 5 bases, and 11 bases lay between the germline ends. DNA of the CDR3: TGCAGTGCTAGGAAAGTAAGGGATCAGCCCCAGCATTTT. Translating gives CSARKVRDQPQHF.

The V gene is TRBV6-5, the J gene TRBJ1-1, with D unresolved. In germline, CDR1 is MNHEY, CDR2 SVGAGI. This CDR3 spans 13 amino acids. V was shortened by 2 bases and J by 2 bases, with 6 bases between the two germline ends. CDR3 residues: CASSYGRNTEAFF. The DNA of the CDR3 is TGTGCCAGCAGTTACGGCCGAAACACTGAAGCTTTCTTT.

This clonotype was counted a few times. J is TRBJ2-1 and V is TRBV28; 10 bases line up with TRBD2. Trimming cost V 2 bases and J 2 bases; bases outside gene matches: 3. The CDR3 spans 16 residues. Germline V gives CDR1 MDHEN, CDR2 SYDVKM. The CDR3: CASSLDLAGAYNEQFF. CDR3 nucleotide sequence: TGTGCCAGCAGTTTAGACCTAGCGGGAGCCTACAATGAGCAGTTCTTC.

The CDR3 loop reads CASSSLAWVPKNIQYF. The CDR3 DNA sequence: TGTGCCAGCAGCTCACTAGCGTGGGTTCCCAAAAACATTCAGTACTTC. The V gene is TRBV7-2, the J gene TRBJ2-4; 7 positions agree with TRBD2. Germline V CDR1 and CDR2: SGHTA, FQGNSA. V was pared by 4 bases and J by 2 bases, with 8 bases of the junction left unmatched. The CDR3 is 16 residues long.

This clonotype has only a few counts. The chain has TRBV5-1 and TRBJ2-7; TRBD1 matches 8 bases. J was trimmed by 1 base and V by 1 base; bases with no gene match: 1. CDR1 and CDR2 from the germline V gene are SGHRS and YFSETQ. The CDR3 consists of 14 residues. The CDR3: CASSLYRGSYEQYF. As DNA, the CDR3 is TGCGCCAGCAGCTTGTACAGGGGGTCCTACGAGCAGTACTTC.

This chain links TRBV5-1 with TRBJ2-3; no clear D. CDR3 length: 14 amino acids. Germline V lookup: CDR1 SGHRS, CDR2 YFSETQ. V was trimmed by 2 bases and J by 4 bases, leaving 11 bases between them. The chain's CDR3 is CASSLGPASDTQYF. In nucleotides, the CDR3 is TGCGCCAGCAGCTTAGGACCCGCCTCAGATACGCAGTATTTT.

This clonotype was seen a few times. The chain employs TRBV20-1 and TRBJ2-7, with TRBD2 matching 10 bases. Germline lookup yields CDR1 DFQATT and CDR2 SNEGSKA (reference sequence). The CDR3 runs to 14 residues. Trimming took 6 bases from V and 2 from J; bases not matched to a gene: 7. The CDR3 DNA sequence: TGCAGTGCCCCCAGGACTAGCGGTCCCTACGAGCAGTACTTC. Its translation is CSAPRTSGPYEQYF.